This T cell receptor beta chain came from a study of chemoradiotherapy in HPV16-positive cancers (dated by TCRdb to 2022 to 2024). Regarding the research as a whole: Candidate HPV-specific T-cell clones and common TCR motifs were defined by functional T-cell assays performed on cells from a couple of HPV16-positive patients. The study asked whether T-cell immunity to the HPV oncoproteins E6 and E7 changes during chemoradiotherapy and whether this immunity affects survival. The candidate HPV-specific TCRs and motifs were then tracked in TCR repertoires from around 93 patients with HPV-related cancers.

Preparation of the library involved the immunoSEQ multiplex PCR assay. TCRdb limited this immuneACCESS table to in-frame rearrangements with V and J called. A share of clones is missing; checked studies link under half to unresolved V genes, and the rest is unexplained. The sample table records under 20,000 clones; 75% to 90% of these occur just once. Around 3.8% of the sample is held by the ten biggest clonotypes. The CDR3 contains 16 residues, cysteine and phenylalanine counted. Only the CDR3 portion is preserved as DNA: 48 bases, with reading frame beginning at the first base. CDR1 is given as SGHRS and CDR2 as YFSETQ, both from the germline V gene. V is cut back by 0 bases and J by 3 bases, with 5 bases in the junction unmatched. Findings and caveats that apply to the study as a whole: Among HPV16-positive patients, expansion of HPV-responsive T cells during chemoradiotherapy was associated with better recurrence-free survival. The functional definition of HPV-specific T cells was derived from only two HPV16-positive patients, and the survival association was reported for HPV16-positive patients. Expansion of candidate HPV-specific clones and E7-related TCR motifs was observed in the tumor microenvironment during treatment, whereas no such expansion was observed for non-HPV-specific T cells.

Repertoires were sampled multiple times during chemoradiotherapy, which allowed clonal expansion in the tumor microenvironment to be followed. This clone has only one observation. Which antigen it targets is not known. Base quality data are lacking; no much larger clone is found one base away. This receptor was identified in a human donor with HPV-associated anogenital cancer. The rearrangement joined TRBV5-1 to TRBJ1-4; 7 junctional bases match TRBD1. The sequencing here drew on blood, taken from a patient who underwent chemoradiotherapy. The CDR3 reads as follows: CASSLGSGGANEKLFF. The nucleotide sequence is given as TGCGCCAGCAGCTTGGGGTCAGGGGGAGCTAATGAAAAACTGTTTTTT.